This T cell receptor (beta chain) stems from a study of shared clonotypes between healthy human individuals. Regarding the study as a whole: It was anticipated that sequencing depth would influence how many clonotypes donors shared.

On this clone itself: Its antigen is unknown.

In the sorted-subset replicate PCRs, 200 ng DNA, around 30,000 T cell genomes, was used. Authors' processing steps: ImmunoSEQ output lacked quality scores and full-length reads, limiting matched filtering. Profiled with immunoSEQ multiplex PCR; TCRdb holds only in-frame clones, not every one. Clonal size and the V and J genes are those of that table, whereas D and trimming came from the DNA. Here the sample spans 1.4 million or so clones, approximately 98.5% being singletons. What was sequenced was naive CD4+ T cells sorted from blood. The subset was: CD45RA+ positively selected. This TCR derives from a man aged 25 to 40 in good health.

The CDR3 region has the DNA TGTGCCTCCAGCAGAAGAGGGGGCTGGGACGAGCAGTACTTC. This translates into CASSRRGGWDEQYF. This chain uses TRBV6-1 with TRBJ2-7, with 7 bases lining up with TRBD1. Germline lookup yields CDR1 MNHNS and CDR2 SASEGT. The CDR3 has 14 residues. Trimming took 11 bases from V and 5 from J; bases not matched to a gene: 15.